This T cell receptor beta chain was sequenced during a study of OX40 agonist ivuxolimab in advanced cancers. In the study overall: Hepatocellular carcinoma, melanoma, renal cell or head and neck cancer was diagnosed in the dose-escalation patients. General study results and limits: The study did not work out the antigen specificity of the expanded peripheral T cells. Nonresponders, in some cases, also had low normalized T-cell clonal expansion.

Data came from immunoSEQ multiplex PCR; TCRdb stores just in-frame clones and leaves some out. The sample comprises about 48,000 clones, about four fifths of which are singletons, and 1.9% rests with the top ten. With respect to this clone: Its antigen is as yet unknown.

Germline V gene data show CDR1 as MNHNS and CDR2 as SASEGT. Trimming shortened V by 1 base and J by 5 bases, and 11 bases separated the two germline ends. The CDR3 contains 14 residues. The chain is built from TRBV6-1 and TRBJ1-1; maybe TRBD1 (5 bases). Sample: CD4+ or CD8+ T cells sorted from blood, taken in a trial of the OX40 agonist ivuxolimab. The receptor's source is an adult with an advanced solid tumor such as melanoma, head and neck, liver or kidney cancer. The CDR3 coding sequence is TGTGCCAGCAGTGAAGGGGGGGTTACGACTGAAGCTTTCTTT. Residues: CASSEGGVTTEAFF.